These T cell receptor beta chains were read from a single sample in a study of regulatory T cells in long-lasting Graves disease. MiXCR was run by TCRdb on the multiplex PCR reads, yielding one entry per CDR3 protein. The data show under 300,000 distinct CDR3 sequences, around 20% seen once. The sequencing here drew on peripheral blood mononuclear cells (PBMCs), taken at new diagnosis, from a patient treated with antithyroid drugs. Receptors originate from a female donor with Graves disease. CDR3s include the opening cysteine and the closing phenylalanine or tryptophan. A D gene is named only where the DNA matches it firmly. Clone size, where shown, is once, few, many, or a class for clones that have expanded.

many	TRBV6-1	TRBJ2-5	15	NA	TGTGCCAGCAGTGAAAGGGCAGTCTTCCAAGAGACCCAGTACTTC	CASSERAVFQETQYF
NA	TRBV9	TRBJ2-5	13	NA	TGTGCCAGCAGCGCCCCTCCGGGGGAGACCCAGTACTTC	CASSAPPGETQYF
few	TRBV20-1	TRBJ1-2	12	NA	TGCAGTGCCAACCTCTTTCCCTTGGGCTACACCTTC	CSANLFPLGYTF
NA	TRBV6-1	TRBJ2-7	14	NA	TGTGCCAGCAGTGAAGCGGGCAGGGGATCTGAGCAGTACTTC	CASSEAGRGSEQYF
NA	TRBV19	TRBJ2-1	15	NA	TGTGCCAGTAGTAATCGGATAAGCTCCTACAATGAGCAGTTCTTC	CASSNRISSYNEQFF
few	TRBV27	TRBJ2-2	16	TRBD1	TGTGCCAGCAGTTTATATGGGACAGGACGATCCGGGGAGCTGTTTTTT	CASSLYGTGRSGELFF
few	TRBV6-5	TRBJ2-1	14	NA	TGTGCCAGCAGTTACATAGTTGACTACAATGAGCAGTTCTTC	CASSYIVDYNEQFF
many	TRBV20-1	TRBJ2-5	13	NA	TGCAGTGCTCCCACCGGGAGCCCAGGGGCCCAGTACTTC	CSAPTGSPGAQYF
few	TRBV7-2	TRBJ1-4	13	NA	TGTGCCAGCAGCCCAGTCGAGAATGAAAAACTGTTTTTT	CASSPVENEKLFF
many	TRBV20-1	TRBJ1-3	18	NA	TGCAGTGCTAGAGATACGACCGGGCTTCATAGCTCTGGAAACACCATATATTTT	CSARDTTGLHSSGNTIYF
NA	TRBV7-2	TRBJ1-6	12	NA	TGTGCCAGCAGCTTAATGAGTTCACCCCTCCACTTT	CASSLMSSPLHF
few	TRBV12-3/TRBV12-4	TRBJ1-4	14	NA	TGTGCCAGCAGTTACTCGGCCTTTAATGAAAAACTGTTTTTT	CASSYSAFNEKLFF
NA	TRBV2	TRBJ2-1	17	TRBD2	TGTGCCAGCAGTGAGATCCAGCGGGAGGCTTCCTACAATGAGCAGTTCTTC	CASSEIQREASYNEQFF
many	TRBV10-3	TRBJ1-1	13	NA	TGTGCCATCAGAATGGGAGGGAACACTGAAGCTTTCTTT	CAIRMGGNTEAFF
NA	TRBV10-1	TRBJ2-3	14	TRBD2	TGCGCCAGCAGCTTAGCGGGACTGGCAGATACGCAGTATTTT	CASSLAGLADTQYF
NA	TRBV7-3	TRBJ2-6	18	TRBD1	TGTGCCAGCAGCCAAACCGGGACAGGGATCTCTGGGGCCAACGTCCTGACTTTC	CASSQTGTGISGANVLTF
NA	TRBV5-6	TRBJ1-2	13	TRBD1	TGTGCCAGCAGCTTCGGGACAGAAAACGGCTACACCTTC	CASSFGTENGYTF
many	TRBV11-3	TRBJ2-3	14	NA	TGTGCCAGCAGCTCTCGAATTAAGAGGGATACGCAGTATTTT	CASSSRIKRDTQYF
few	TRBV7-2	TRBJ1-3	13	TRBD1	TGTGCCAGCAGCGGACAGGCAAAGGACACCATATATTTT	CASSGQAKDTIYF
many	TRBV11-2	TRBJ2-7	14	NA	TGTGCCAGCAGCTTCGTTGCGGAGTCCTACGAGCAGTACTTC	CASSFVAESYEQYF
NA	TRBV4-1	TRBJ1-5	15	NA	TGCGCCAGCAGCCAAGAAGCCCCGGGAAATCAGCCCCAGCATTTT	CASSQEAPGNQPQHF
many	TRBV12-3/TRBV12-4	TRBJ2-7	14	TRBD1	TGTGCCAGCACCGGGGACAGGGAAGCCTACGAGCAGTACTTC	CASTGDREAYEQYF
few	TRBV19	TRBJ2-1	16	TRBD1	TGTGCCAGTAGTAAACTCAGGGGGCTCTCCTACAATGAGCAGTTCTTC	CASSKLRGLSYNEQFF